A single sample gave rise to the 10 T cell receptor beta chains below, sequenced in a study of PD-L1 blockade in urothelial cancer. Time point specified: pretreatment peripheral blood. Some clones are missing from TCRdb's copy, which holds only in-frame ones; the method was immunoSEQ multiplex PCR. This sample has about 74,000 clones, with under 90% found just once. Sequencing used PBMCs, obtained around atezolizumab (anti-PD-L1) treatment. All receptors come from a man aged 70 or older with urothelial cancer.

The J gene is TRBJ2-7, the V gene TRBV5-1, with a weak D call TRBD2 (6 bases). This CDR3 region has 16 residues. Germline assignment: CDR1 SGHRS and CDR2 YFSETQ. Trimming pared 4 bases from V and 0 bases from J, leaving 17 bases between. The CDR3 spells CASSPLERASSYEQYF. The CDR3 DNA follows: TGCGCCAGCAGCCCCTTGGAGCGGGCCAGCTCCTACGAGCAGTACTTC.

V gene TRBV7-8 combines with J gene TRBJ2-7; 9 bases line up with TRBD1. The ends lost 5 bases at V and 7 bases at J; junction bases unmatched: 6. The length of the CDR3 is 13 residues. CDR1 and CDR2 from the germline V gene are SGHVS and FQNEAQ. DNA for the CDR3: TGTGCCAGCAGCCGGGACAGGGTGGGGGAGCAGTACTTC. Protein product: CASSRDRVGEQYF.

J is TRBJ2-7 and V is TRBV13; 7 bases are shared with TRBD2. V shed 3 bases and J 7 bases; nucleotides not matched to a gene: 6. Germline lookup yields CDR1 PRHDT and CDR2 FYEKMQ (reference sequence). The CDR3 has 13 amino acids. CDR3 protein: CASSFRGEREQYF. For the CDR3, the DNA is TGTGCCAGCAGCTTCCGGGGGGAACGGGAGCAGTACTTC.

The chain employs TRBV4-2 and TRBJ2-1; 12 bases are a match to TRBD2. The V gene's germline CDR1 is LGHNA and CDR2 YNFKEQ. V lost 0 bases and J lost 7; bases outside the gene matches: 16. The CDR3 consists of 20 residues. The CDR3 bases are TGTGCCAGCAGCCAAGATCCCCCCTTCCTCGGGACTAGCGGGTTTAATGAGCAGTTCTTC. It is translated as CASSQDPPFLGTSGFNEQFF.

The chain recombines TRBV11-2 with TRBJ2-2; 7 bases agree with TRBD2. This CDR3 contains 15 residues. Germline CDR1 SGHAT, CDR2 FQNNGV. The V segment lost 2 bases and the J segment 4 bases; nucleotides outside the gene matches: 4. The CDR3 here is CASSLLGRGTGELFF. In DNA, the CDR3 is TGTGCCAGCAGCTTATTAGGGAGGGGCACCGGGGAGCTGTTTTTT.

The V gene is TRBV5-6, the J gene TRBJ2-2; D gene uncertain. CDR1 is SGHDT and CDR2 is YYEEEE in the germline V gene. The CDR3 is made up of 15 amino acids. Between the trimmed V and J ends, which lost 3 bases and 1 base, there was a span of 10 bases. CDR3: CASSSRVLNTGELFF. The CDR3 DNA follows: TGTGCCAGCAGCTCCCGGGTCCTGAACACCGGGGAGCTGTTTTTT.

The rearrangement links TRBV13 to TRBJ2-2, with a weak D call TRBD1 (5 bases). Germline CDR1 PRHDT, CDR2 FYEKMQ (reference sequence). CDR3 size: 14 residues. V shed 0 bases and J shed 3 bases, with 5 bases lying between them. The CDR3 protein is CASSLGGDTGELFF. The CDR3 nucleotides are TGTGCCAGCAGCTTAGGAGGGGACACCGGGGAGCTGTTTTTT.

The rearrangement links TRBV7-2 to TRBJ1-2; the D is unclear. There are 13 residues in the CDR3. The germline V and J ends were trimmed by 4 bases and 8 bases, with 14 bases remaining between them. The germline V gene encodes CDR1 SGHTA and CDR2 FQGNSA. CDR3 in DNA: TGTGCCAGCAGCTCCCGCGGAGGGAGGGGCTACACCTTC. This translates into CASSSRGGRGYTF. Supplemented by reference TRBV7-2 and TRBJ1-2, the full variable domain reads GAGVSQSPSNKVTEKGKDVELRCDPISGHTALYWYRQSLGQGLEFLIYFQGNSAPDKSGLPSDRFSAERTGGSVSTLTIQRTQQEDSAVYLCASSSRGGRGYTFGSGTRLTVV.

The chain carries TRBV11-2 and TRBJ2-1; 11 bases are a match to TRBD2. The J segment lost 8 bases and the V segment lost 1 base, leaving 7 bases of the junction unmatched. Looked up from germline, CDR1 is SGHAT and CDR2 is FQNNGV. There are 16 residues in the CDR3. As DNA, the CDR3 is TGTGCCAGCAGCTTAGTAAGCCTAGCGGGAGGCGATGAGCAGTTCTTC. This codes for CASSLVSLAGGDEQFF.

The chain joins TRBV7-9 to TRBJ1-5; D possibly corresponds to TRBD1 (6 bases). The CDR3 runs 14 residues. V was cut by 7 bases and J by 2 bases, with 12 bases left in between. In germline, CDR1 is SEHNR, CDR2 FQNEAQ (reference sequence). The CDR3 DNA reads TGTGCCAGCACCCAGGGGAGTGGCAATCAGCCCCAGCATTTT. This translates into CASTQGSGNQPQHF.